The text below deals with one T cell receptor (beta chain). Its antigen is not identified. Per donor, under 3 ml of blood was collected and frozen. CDR3 length: 16 amino acids. Germline assignment: CDR1 SGHAT and CDR2 FQNNGV. For each CDR3 protein, TCRdb gives one entry from its re-call of the 5' RACE reads, without DNA. The sample's table shows 300,000 to 350,000 distinct CDR3 sequences. The sample originates from a study of monozygotic twins with inflammatory bowel disease. Overall study findings and caveats: IBD patients shared fewer clonotypes with other individuals than healthy twins, especially patients with disease activity signs.

This sequence was found in a human donor with ulcerative colitis or Crohn's disease, or a healthy co-twin of an affected twin (not recorded which). The V and J genes are TRBV11-2 and TRBJ2-1. Sequencing was carried out using blood. This CDR3 is CASSFSVPHSYNEQFF. Filled out from reference TRBV11-2 and TRBJ2-1, the complete variable domain reads EAGVAQSPRYKIIEKRQSVAFWCNPISGHATLYWYQQILGQGPKLLIQFQNNGVVDDSQLPKDRFSAERLKGVDSTLKIQPAKLEDSAVYLCASSFSVPHSYNEQFFGPGTRLTVL.